This T cell receptor (beta chain) comes out of a study of long-term antiretroviral therapy in people with HIV. Survey-level resolution applied to immunoSEQ assay v3.0. Sequencing was directed toward 40,000-50,000 T-cell genomes in each sample. Assay used: immunoSEQ multiplex PCR; TCRdb lists only in-frame clones, some missing. The sample lists about 24,000 clones, roughly four fifths occurring once. Study-wide points: The clones with expansion before ART were dominant in the repertoire at all time points. Neither ART adherence, viral resistance nor therapy changes were documented.

As concerns this clone: Its antigen is unidentified.

Germline loops: CDR1 LNHDA, CDR2 SQIVND (reference sequence). Between the trimmed V and J ends, which lost 5 bases and 3 bases, there was a span of 11 bases. The length of the CDR3 is 13 residues. The sequences come from unsorted PBMCs, collected 0.4 years after starting antiretroviral therapy. The chain has TRBV19 and TRBJ2-7; tentatively, D is TRBD1 or TRBD2 (5 bases each). This TCR came from a man aged 50-59 years with HIV. The CDR3 DNA reads as TGTGCCAGTAGTCCCCGGGACGGCTACGAGCAGTACTTC. Its protein product is CASSPRDGYEQYF.